The 3 T cell receptor beta chains listed next were all sequenced from one sample in a study of blood T cell repertoires in COVID-19. Using immunoSEQ multiplex PCR, the repertoire was profiled, and TCRdb retains in-frame clones only, with some absent. Among 200,000 to 250,000 clones listed, around four fifths were seen once. Sequenced: peripheral blood. Receptors were obtained from a woman between 65 and 79 years old with COVID-19, enrolled during active disease.

This clone showed up just once. The chain uses TRBV7-5 and TRBJ1-5; the D call TRBD1 from the table was never checked on the DNA. TRBV7-5 represents a pseudogene. The CDR3 loop spans 15 amino acids. The CDR3 DNA is TGTGCCAGAAGCTTATCGGGTGCAGGGGATCAGCCCCAGCATTTT. Translating gives CARSLSGAGDQPQHF.

The chain couples TRBV28 to TRBJ2-3, with 8 nucleotides matching TRBD1. The CDR3 has 17 amino acids. Germline lookup yields CDR1 MDHEN and CDR2 SYDVKM. Trimming cost V 5 bases and J 8 bases; bases outside gene matches: 18. CDR3 DNA: TGTGCCAGCAGTCCCGCAGGGGGCGCGACCGGTTGGATTACGCAGTATTTT. Translation gives CASSPAGGATGWITQYF. The full variable domain, its missing parts supplied by reference TRBV28 and TRBJ2-3, is DVKVTQSSRYLVKRTGEKVFLECVQDMDHENMFWYRQDPGLGLRLIYFSYDVKMKEKGDIPEGYSVSREKKERFSLILESASTNQTSMYLCASSPAGGATGWITQYFGPGTRLTVL.

This chain connects TRBV5-6 to TRBJ1-2; 7 bases align to TRBD1. In germline, CDR1 is SGHDT, CDR2 YYEEEE. The CDR3 loop spans 15 amino acids. The V gene end was trimmed by 5 bases and the J gene end by 1 base; junction bases not matched to a gene: 8. The CDR3 here is CASRGGQGGNYGYTF. CDR3 DNA: TGTGCCAGCAGAGGGGGCCAGGGAGGTAACTATGGCTACACCTTC.